Listed below are T cell receptor beta chains from one sample, sequenced in a study of T cells in localized non-small cell lung cancer. Clones were sequenced by immunoSEQ multiplex PCR, and TCRdb holds only the in-frame ones, with some missing. The sample holds tens of thousands of clones; 86% are singletons and the top ten take 15% to 20%. The specimen was peripheral blood, collected before any cancer treatment. The receptor source for this set is a male donor at least 60 years old with stage III squamous cell lung carcinoma. Each CDR3 is given with its conserved first and last residue. Each record gives: J gene, clone size, D gene, V gene, CDR3 protein, CDR3 DNA. The D gene is left open where the match is weak. Size values are once, few and many counts, or a class for expanded clones, and some rows have none.

TRBJ2-1	.	TRBD2	TRBV5-5	CASGVSGEPGNEQFF	TGTGCCAGCGGTGTAAGCGGGGAACCGGGTAATGAGCAGTTCTTC
TRBJ2-5	.	.	TRBV5-1	CASSSVAGNQETQYF	TGCGCCAGCAGCTCAGTCGCAGGAAACCAAGAGACCCAGTACTTC
TRBJ1-2	.	.	TRBV6-1	CASRLLGKDGYTF	TGTGCCAGCAGGCTGCTGGGGAAAGATGGCTACACCTTC
TRBJ2-7	.	.	TRBV11-2	CASSLEGFGKQYF	TGTGCCAGCAGCTTAGAGGGCTTCGGGAAGCAGTACTTC
TRBJ2-1	few	.	TRBV11-2	CASSPNPTSYNEQFF	TGTGCCAGCAGCCCCAATCCCACCTCCTACAATGAGCAGTTCTTC
TRBJ1-3	.	.	TRBV12-5	CATNRDTGNTIYF	TGTGCTACGAACAGGGATACTGGAAACACCATATATTTT
TRBJ1-5	.	.	TRBV4-3	CASSQDGLNQPQHF	TGCGCCAGCAGCCAAGACGGTTTGAATCAGCCCCAGCATTTT
TRBJ2-2	.	TRBD2	TRBV7-6	CASSPRGSGGAGELFF	TGTGCCAGCAGCCCCCGGGGTAGCGGGGGGGCCGGGGAGCTGTTTTTT
TRBJ1-3	.	.	TRBV21-1	CASSLAEQDRGRCIGNTIYF	TGTGCCAGCAGCCTAGCCGAACAGGACAGGGGAAGATGCATAGGAAACACCATATATTTT
TRBJ2-5	.	.	TRBV19	CASSIRDQETQYF	TGTGCCAGTAGTATTCGGGACCAAGAGACCCAGTACTTC
TRBJ1-1	.	.	TRBV2	CASSVGGLATEAFF	TGTGCCAGCAGTGTTGGGGGTTTGGCCACTGAAGCTTTCTTT
TRBJ1-2	few	.	TRBV19	CASSSKTSYGYTF	TGTGCCAGTAGTAGTAAAACAAGCTATGGCTACACCTTC
TRBJ1-2	.	.	TRBV4-2	CASSQEQEDGYTF	TGTGCCAGCAGCCAAGAGCAGGAGGATGGCTACACCTTC
TRBJ2-1	.	TRBD2	TRBV18	CASSPPASGASSYNEQFF	TGTGCCAGCTCACCACCGGCTAGCGGGGCCAGCTCCTACAATGAGCAGTTCTTC
TRBJ2-7	.	.	TRBV5-1	CASSPTSDTEEQYF	TGCGCCAGCAGCCCTACTAGTGATACGGAAGAGCAGTACTTC
TRBJ1-6	.	.	TRBV18	CASSPPGFQNSPLHF	TGTGCCAGCTCACCTCCCGGGTTCCAAAATTCACCCCTCCACTTT
TRBJ2-7	.	TRBD1	TRBV27	CASSFSTGGYEQYF	TGTGCCAGCAGTTTTTCGACAGGGGGCTACGAGCAGTACTTC
TRBJ1-3	.	.	TRBV19	CATPWDANSGNTIYF	TGTGCCACCCCTTGGGACGCCAACTCTGGAAACACCATATATTTT
TRBJ2-7	few	TRBD2	TRBV2	CASRPRESYEQYF	TGTGCCAGCAGGCCGCGGGAGTCCTACGAGCAGTACTTC
TRBJ2-7	few	.	TRBV6-4	CATLRGEQYF	TGTGCCACCCTGAGAGGGGAGCAGTACTTC
TRBJ2-1	.	.	TRBV7-3	CASSLNPRDGYVARQFF	TGTGCCAGCAGCTTAAACCCCCGGGACGGCTACGTGGCCCGCCAGTTCTTC
TRBJ2-7	once	TRBD1	TRBV28	CASSSPGTGTYEQYF	TGTGCCAGCAGTTCCCCCGGGACAGGGACCTACGAGCAGTACTTC
TRBJ2-7	.	.	TRBV6-5	CASSSGHQRSEQYF	TGTGCCAGCAGTTCGGGCCACCAAAGGAGCGAGCAGTACTTC
TRBJ2-7	.	.	TRBV7-2	CASSLVGTARREQYF	TGTGCCAGCAGCTTAGTGGGGACGGCCAGGAGAGAGCAGTACTTC
TRBJ1-1	.	.	TRBV7-9	CASSPQGLEAFF	TGTGCCAGCAGCCCACAAGGGTTGGAAGCTTTCTTT
TRBJ2-2	.	.	TRBV27	CASSSTNTGELFF	TGTGCCAGCAGTTCCACGAACACCGGGGAGCTGTTTTTT
TRBJ1-2	.	TRBD1	TRBV28	CASSVYMGTGTNYGYTF	TGTGCCAGCAGTGTTTATATGGGGACAGGAACTAACTATGGCTACACCTTC
TRBJ2-7	.	TRBD1	TRBV6-5	CASGTGSLPYEQYF	TGTGCCAGCGGGACAGGGTCACTCCCCTACGAGCAGTACTTC
TRBJ2-3	.	TRBD2	TRBV28	CASTLGGSGVESTDTQYF	TGTGCCAGCACCCTCGGTGGGAGCGGGGTCGAGAGCACAGATACGCAGTATTTT
TRBJ2-3	.	.	TRBV6-4	CASSDSVWSADTQYF	TGTGCCAGCAGTGACTCAGTGTGGAGTGCAGATACGCAGTATTTT
TRBJ2-4	once	TRBD1	TRBV2	CASSPGTGNIQYF	TGTGCCTCGAGTCCCGGGACAGGAAACATTCAGTACTTC
TRBJ2-2	.	.	TRBV5-1	CASSPPQNTGELFF	TGCGCCAGCAGCCCCCCACAGAACACCGGGGAGCTGTTTTTT
TRBJ2-7	.	.	TRBV18	CASSPQTGKYEQYF	TGTGCCAGCTCACCACAAACAGGCAAATACGAGCAGTACTTC
TRBJ2-1	.	TRBD2	TRBV28	CASAGASGGAMNEQFF	TGTGCCAGCGCCGGAGCTAGCGGGGGGGCAATGAATGAGCAGTTCTTC
TRBJ2-3	.	.	TRBV11-2	CASSSAHRLSTDTQYF	TGTGCCAGCAGCTCGGCGCACAGATTAAGCACAGATACGCAGTATTTT
TRBJ2-7	.	TRBD2	TRBV5-5	CASSLAPSGGSYEQYF	TGTGCCAGCAGCTTAGCGCCCAGCGGGGGGTCCTACGAGCAGTACTTC
TRBJ2-2	.	.	TRBV2	CASSEVQAGTGELFF	TGTGCCAGCAGTGAAGTACAGGCGGGCACCGGGGAGCTGTTTTTT
TRBJ1-6	once	.	TRBV7-8	CASSVSGGGSPLHF	TGTGCCAGCAGCGTTTCGGGGGGCGGCTCACCCCTCCACTTT
TRBJ2-5	once	.	TRBV5-1	CASSLGAGPGQETQYF	TGCGCCAGCAGCTTGGGGGCAGGACCGGGTCAAGAGACCCAGTACTTC
TRBJ1-6	few	.	TRBV5-8	CASSPRPPLHF	TGTGCCAGCAGCCCCAGGCCACCCCTCCACTTT
TRBJ1-1	.	.	TRBV30	CAWRLGGANTEAFF	TGTGCCTGGAGACTCGGGGGCGCGAACACTGAAGCTTTCTTT
TRBJ2-1	.	TRBD1	TRBV6-1	CASKSTGTANNEQFF	TGTGCCAGCAAATCGACCGGGACAGCTAACAATGAGCAGTTCTTC
TRBJ1-1	.	.	TRBV18	CASSPGRGGEAFF	TGTGCCAGCTCCCCAGGGCGGGGGGGTGAAGCTTTCTTT
TRBJ2-1	.	.	TRBV6-5	CASSLGVRSYNEQFF	TGTGCCAGCAGTCTGGGGGTGAGGTCCTACAATGAGCAGTTCTTC
TRBJ1-2	once	TRBD1	TRBV25-1	CASSEFSAGGYYGYTF	TGTGCCAGCAGTGAATTCTCGGCAGGGGGCTACTATGGCTACACCTTC
TRBJ2-7	.	.	TRBV7-2	CASSSEHEQYF	TGTGCCAGCAGCTCCGAGCACGAGCAGTACTTC
TRBJ1-5	.	.	TRBV7-9	CASSLGGYSNQPQHF	TGTGCCAGCAGCTTAGGAGGGTATAGCAATCAGCCCCAGCATTTT
TRBJ2-1	.	TRBD2	TRBV30	CAWSVRLAGGDEQFF	TGTGCCTGGAGTGTAAGACTAGCGGGAGGGGATGAGCAGTTCTTC